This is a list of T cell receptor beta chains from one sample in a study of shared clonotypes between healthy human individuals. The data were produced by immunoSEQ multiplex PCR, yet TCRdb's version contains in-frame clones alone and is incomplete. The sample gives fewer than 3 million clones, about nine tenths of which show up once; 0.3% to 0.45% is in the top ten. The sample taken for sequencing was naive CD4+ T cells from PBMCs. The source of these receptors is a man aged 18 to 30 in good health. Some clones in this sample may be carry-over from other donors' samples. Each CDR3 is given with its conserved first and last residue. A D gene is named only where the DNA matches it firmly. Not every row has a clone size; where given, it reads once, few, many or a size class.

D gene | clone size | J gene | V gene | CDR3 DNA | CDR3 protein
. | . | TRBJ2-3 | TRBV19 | TGTGCCAGTACTTCATACGATACGCAGTATTTT | CASTSYDTQYF
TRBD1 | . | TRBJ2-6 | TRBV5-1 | TGCGCCAGCAGCTTGGGACCTCGGACAGGGGTTTCCGGGGCCAACGTCCTGACTTTC | CASSLGPRTGVSGANVLTF
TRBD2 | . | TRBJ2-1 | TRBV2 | TGTGCCAGCAAATCGTCGGGGGGCTCCTACAATGAGCAGTTCTTC | CASKSSGGSYNEQFF
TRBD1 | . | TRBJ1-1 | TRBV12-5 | TGTGCTAGTGGTTGGGGGGGGACAGCGAACACTGAAGCTTTCTTT | CASGWGGTANTEAFF
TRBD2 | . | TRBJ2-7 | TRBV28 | TGTGCCAGCAGCTTACGACTAGCGGGAGTCATCGAGCAGTACTTC | CASSLRLAGVIEQYF
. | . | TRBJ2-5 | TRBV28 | TGTGCCAGCAGTGACCGGAGGACCTCGGAAGAGACCCAGTACTTC | CASSDRRTSEETQYF
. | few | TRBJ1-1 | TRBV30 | TGTGCCCGACGCGGAACGAACACTGAAGCTTTCTTT | CARRGTNTEAFF
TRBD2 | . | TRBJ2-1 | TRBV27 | TGTGCCAGCAGGGGGCTAGCGGGTTACCTCGAGCAGTTCTTC | CASRGLAGYLEQFF
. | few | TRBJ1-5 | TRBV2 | TGTGCCAGCACCGAACACCTGACGGGTAGCAATCAGCCCCAGCATTTT | CASTEHLTGSNQPQHF
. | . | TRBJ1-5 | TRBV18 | TGTGCCAGCTCACCAACCGGAGGTGGTCAGCCCCAGCATTTT | CASSPTGGGQPQHF
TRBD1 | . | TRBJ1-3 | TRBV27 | TGTGCCAGCAGCACTAGGACAGGGGGCTCTGGAAACACCATATATTTT | CASSTRTGGSGNTIYF
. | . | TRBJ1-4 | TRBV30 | TGTGCCTGGTCACTAACGGCCGGGGAAAAACTGTTTTTT | CAWSLTAGEKLFF
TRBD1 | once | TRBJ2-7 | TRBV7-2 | TGTGCCAGCAGCTTAGCACAGGGGGGTTCCTACGAGCAGTACTTC | CASSLAQGGSYEQYF
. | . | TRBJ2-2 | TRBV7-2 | TGTGCCAGCAGCTTAGAAGGTCTCCTTAGGGTTTTT | CASSLEGLLRVF
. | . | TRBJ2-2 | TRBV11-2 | TGTGCCAGCAGCCGAGTGGACACCGGGGAGCTGTTTTTT | CASSRVDTGELFF
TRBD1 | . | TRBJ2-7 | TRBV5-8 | TGTGCCAGCAGCTTACCGGGACAGGGTCGGCACGAGCAGTACTTC | CASSLPGQGRHEQYF
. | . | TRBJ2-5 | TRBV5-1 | TGCGCCAGCAGCGGCGGCAGCCAAGAGACCCAGTACTTC | CASSGGSQETQYF
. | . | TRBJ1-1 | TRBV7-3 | TGTGCCAGCTTGGCCGGGCAGGGCACTGAAGCTTTCTTT | CASLAGQGTEAFF
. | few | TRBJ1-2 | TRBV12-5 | TGTGCTAGTGGTTTGGGGCTCGGCTACACCTTC | CASGLGLGYTF
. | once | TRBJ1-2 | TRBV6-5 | TGTGCCAGCAGTTATCAAGGAACAGGGAACTATGGCTACACCTTC | CASSYQGTGNYGYTF
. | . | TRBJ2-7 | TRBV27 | TGTGCCAGCAGTTTAAGAGCCCCAGCGTCCGGTGTCGCGTACGAGCAGTACTTC | CASSLRAPASGVAYEQYF
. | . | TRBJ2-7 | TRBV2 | TGTGCCAGCAGTAAGGCTTACGAGCAGTACTTC | CASSKAYEQYF
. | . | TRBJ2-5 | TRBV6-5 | TGTGCCAGCAGCCGAAGACACCCTGAAGAGACCCAGTACTTC | CASSRRHPEETQYF
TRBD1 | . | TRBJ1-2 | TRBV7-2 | TGTGCCAGCAGCCTTCAGACAGGGACCAACTATGGCTACACCTTC | CASSLQTGTNYGYTF
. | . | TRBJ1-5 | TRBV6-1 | TGTGCCAGCAGTGAAGCGCGAGTTTACAGGGAGTTGCAGCCCCAGCATTTT | CASSEARVYRELQPQHF
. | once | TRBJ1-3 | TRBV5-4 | TGTGCCAGCAGCTTGGGGCCAGGGGCTGGAAACACCATATATTTT | CASSLGPGAGNTIYF
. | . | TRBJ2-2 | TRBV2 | TGTGCCAGCAGACCACAGGGTTCCGGGGAGCTGTTTTTT | CASRPQGSGELFF
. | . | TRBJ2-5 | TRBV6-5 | TGTGCCACCCGCCGGGGGGCCGCGTCGGAGACCCAGTACTTC | CATRRGAASETQYF
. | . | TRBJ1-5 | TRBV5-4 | TGTGCCGGCAGCCTCGCGGGTGGTGCCAATCAGCCCCAGCATTTT | CAGSLAGGANQPQHF
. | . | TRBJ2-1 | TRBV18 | TGTGCCAGCTCACCGTCGGCGGCCGGATACAATGAGCAGTTCTTC | CASSPSAAGYNEQFF
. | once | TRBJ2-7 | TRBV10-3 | TGTGCCATCACCCCGGCCAGGGACTACGAGCAGTACTTC | CAITPARDYEQYF
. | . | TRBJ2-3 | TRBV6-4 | TGTGCCAGCAGCCGACTAGGCCTTGGCACAGATACGCAGTATTTT | CASSRLGLGTDTQYF
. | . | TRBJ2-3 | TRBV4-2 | TGTGCCAGCAGCCAAGAAAAGGTCAGGGGCACAGATACGCAGTATTTT | CASSQEKVRGTDTQYF
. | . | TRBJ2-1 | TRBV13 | TGTGCCAGCAGCTTAGGTCGGGGTGGGTACAATGAGCAGTTCTTC | CASSLGRGGYNEQFF
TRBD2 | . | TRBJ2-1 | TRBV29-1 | TGCAGCGCGCTCAGCGGGGGGCACAATGAGCAGTTCTTC | CSALSGGHNEQFF
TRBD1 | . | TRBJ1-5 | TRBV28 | TGTGCCAGCAGTACAGACAGGGTAAATCAGCCCCAGCATTTT | CASSTDRVNQPQHF
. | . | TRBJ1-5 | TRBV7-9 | TGTGCCAGCAGCCAACAGGGAAGCAATCAGCCCCAGCATTTT | CASSQQGSNQPQHF
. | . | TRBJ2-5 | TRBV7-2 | TGTGGAGTGGGAGAGACCCAGTACTTC | CGVGETQYF
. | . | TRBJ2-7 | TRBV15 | TGTGCCACCAGCAGGGACAGGGAGGGCGAGCAGTACTTC | CATSRDREGEQYF
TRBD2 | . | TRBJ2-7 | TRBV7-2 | TGTGCCAGCAGCTCCGGACTAGCGGGGCTCTACGAGCAGTACTTC | CASSSGLAGLYEQYF
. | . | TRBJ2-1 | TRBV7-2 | TGTGCCAGCAGCTTAGATCAGGGAACCTACAATGAGCAGTTCTTC | CASSLDQGTYNEQFF
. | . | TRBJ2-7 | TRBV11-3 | TGTGCCAGCAGCTTAGATCATAGCTCCTACGAGCAGTACTTC | CASSLDHSSYEQYF
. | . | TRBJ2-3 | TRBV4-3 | TGCGCCAGCAGCCAGGATTACCACCGGGACACGCCCGTGTATTTT | CASSQDYHRDTPVYF
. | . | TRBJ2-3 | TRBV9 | TGTGCCAGCAGTAAGCTAGCAGATACGCAGTATTTT | CASSKLADTQYF
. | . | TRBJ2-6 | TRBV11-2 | TGTGCCAGCAGCTCCCGCGGACAGTCCTCTGGGGCCAACGTCCTGACTTTC | CASSSRGQSSGANVLTF
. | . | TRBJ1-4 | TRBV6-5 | TGTGCCAGCAGTTACCTGGACAGAGTTAATGAAAAACTGTTTTTT | CASSYLDRVNEKLFF
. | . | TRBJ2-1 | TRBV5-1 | TGCGCCAGCAGCTTGGTCGGGGCGGGATCCTGGTACAATGAGCAGTTCTTC | CASSLVGAGSWYNEQFF
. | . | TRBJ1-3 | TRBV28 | TGTGCCAGCAGTGCGGGAGAGACGGGAAACACCATATATTTT | CASSAGETGNTIYF
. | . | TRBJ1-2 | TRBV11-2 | TGTGCCAGCAGCTTAGGGGCCCTTCTCAACTATGGCTACACCTTC | CASSLGALLNYGYTF
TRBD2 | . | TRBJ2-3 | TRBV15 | TGTGCCACCAGCAGGGGCCCTAGCGGGAGTAGCACAGATACGCAGTATTTT | CATSRGPSGSSTDTQYF